This TCR beta chain was identified during a study of shared clonotypes between healthy human individuals. Notes on the study in general: Clonotype sharing across a few donors was observed for 4% to 5.5% of naive CD4 clonotypes. Exclusively blood specimens were collected; tissue repertoires likely differ.

In the case of this clone: Its antigen is still unknown.

V shed 0 bases and J shed 0 bases, with 7 bases lying between them. The CDR3 extends over 15 amino acids. Germline assignment: CDR1 SGHDT and CDR2 YYEEEE. Using immunoSEQ multiplex PCR, the repertoire was profiled, and TCRdb retains in-frame clones only, with some absent. Of 2 million or so clones in the sample, about 95% were seen once. Naive CD8 cells lacked CD45RO, underwent positive selection for CCR7 and left out terminally differentiated effector memory CD45RA+ cells. The material sequenced was naive CD8+ T cells sorted from blood. This clonotype originated in a man aged 18 to 30 in good health. The chain has TRBV5-6 and TRBJ1-3; D remains unclear. DNA for the CDR3: TGTGCCAGCAGCTTGGTGTCCGGCTCTGGAAACACCATATATTTT. This encodes CASSLVSGSGNTIYF.